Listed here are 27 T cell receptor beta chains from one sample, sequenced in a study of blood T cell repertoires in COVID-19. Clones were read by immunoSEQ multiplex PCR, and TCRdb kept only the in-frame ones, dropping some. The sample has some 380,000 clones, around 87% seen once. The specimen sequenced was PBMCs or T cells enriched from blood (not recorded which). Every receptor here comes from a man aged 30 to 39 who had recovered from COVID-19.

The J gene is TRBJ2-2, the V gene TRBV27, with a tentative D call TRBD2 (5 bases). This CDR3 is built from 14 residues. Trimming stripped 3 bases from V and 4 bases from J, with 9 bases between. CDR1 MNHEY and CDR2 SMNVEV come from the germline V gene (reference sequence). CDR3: CASSLDGITGELFF. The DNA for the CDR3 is TGTGCCAGCAGTTTGGACGGGATCACCGGGGAGCTGTTTTTT.

In DNA, the CDR3 is TGTGCCAGCACTTCTCTAGAGAACACCGGGGAGCTGTTTTTT. It yields the protein CASTSLENTGELFF. V gene TRBV6-6 combines with J gene TRBJ2-2; D unresolved. V gave up 7 bases and J gave up 1 base, with 10 bases separating them. There are 14 residues in the CDR3. Germline-derived CDR1 and CDR2 are MNHNY and SVGAGI (reference sequence).

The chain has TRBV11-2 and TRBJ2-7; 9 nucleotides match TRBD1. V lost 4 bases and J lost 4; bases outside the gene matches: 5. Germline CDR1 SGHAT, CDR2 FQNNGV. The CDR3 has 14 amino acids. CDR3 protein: CASSSGTGWYEQYF. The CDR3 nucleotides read TGTGCCAGCAGCTCCGGGACAGGGTGGTACGAGCAGTACTTC.

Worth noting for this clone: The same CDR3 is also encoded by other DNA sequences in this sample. CDR3 amino acids: CASSLGTSGGETQYF. The CDR3 DNA reads TGTGCCAGCAGCTTGGGTACTAGCGGGGGGGAGACCCAGTACTTC. This rearrangement joins TRBV5-4 to TRBJ2-5, with 12 bases that match TRBD2. With V trimmed by 0 bases and J by 5 bases, 2 bases remained unmatched. CDR1 is SGHNT, CDR2 YYREEE, per germline (reference sequence). The CDR3 extends over 15 amino acids.

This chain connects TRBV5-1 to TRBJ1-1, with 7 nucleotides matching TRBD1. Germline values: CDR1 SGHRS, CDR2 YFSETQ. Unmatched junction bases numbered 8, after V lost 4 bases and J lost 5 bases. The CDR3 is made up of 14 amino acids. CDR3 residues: CASSPGQALTEAFF. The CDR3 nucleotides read TGCGCCAGCAGCCCTGGACAGGCCTTAACTGAAGCTTTCTTT.

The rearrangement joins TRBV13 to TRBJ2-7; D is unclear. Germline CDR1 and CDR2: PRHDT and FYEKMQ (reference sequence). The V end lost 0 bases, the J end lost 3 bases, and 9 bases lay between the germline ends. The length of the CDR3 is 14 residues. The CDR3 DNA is TGTGCCAGCAGCTTAGGACAGACCTACTACGAGCAGTACTTC. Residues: CASSLGQTYYEQYF.

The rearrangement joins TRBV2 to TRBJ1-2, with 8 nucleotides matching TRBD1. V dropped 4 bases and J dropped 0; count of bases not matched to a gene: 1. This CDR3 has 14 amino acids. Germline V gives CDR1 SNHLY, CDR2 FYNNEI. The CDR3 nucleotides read TGTGCCAGCAGTGGGACAGGGACTAACTATGGCTACACCTTC. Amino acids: CASSGTGTNYGYTF.

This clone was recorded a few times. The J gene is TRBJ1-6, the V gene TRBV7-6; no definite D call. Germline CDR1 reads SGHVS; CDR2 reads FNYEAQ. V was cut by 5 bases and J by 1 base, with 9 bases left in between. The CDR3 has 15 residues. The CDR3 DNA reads TGTGCCAGCAGCCCCGCAGGTTCCTATAATTCACCCCTCCACTTT. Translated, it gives CASSPAGSYNSPLHF.

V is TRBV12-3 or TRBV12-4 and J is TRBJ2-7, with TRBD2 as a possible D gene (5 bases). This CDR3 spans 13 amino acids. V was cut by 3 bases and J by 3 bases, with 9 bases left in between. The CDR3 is CASSFGRGYEQYF. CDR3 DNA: TGTGCCAGCAGTTTTGGACGGGGCTACGAGCAGTACTTC.

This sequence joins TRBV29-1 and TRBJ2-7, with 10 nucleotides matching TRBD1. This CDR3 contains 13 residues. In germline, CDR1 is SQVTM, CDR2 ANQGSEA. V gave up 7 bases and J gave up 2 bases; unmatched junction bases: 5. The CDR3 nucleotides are TGCAGCGGGACCGGGACAGGGGCCTACGAGCAGTACTTC. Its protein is CSGTGTGAYEQYF.

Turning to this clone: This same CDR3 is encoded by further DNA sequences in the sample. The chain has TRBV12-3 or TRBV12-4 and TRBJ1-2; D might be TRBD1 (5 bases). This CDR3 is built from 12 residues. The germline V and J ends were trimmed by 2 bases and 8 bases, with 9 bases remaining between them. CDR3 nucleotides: TGTGCCAGCAGTTTACGAGACAGAGGCTACACCTTC. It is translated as CASSLRDRGYTF.

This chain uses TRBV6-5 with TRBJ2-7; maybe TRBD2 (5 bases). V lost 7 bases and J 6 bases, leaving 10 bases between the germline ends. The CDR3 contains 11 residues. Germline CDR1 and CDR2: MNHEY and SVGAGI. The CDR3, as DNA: TGTGCCAGCACAGACTATCGCGAGCAGTACTTC. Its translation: CASTDYREQYF.

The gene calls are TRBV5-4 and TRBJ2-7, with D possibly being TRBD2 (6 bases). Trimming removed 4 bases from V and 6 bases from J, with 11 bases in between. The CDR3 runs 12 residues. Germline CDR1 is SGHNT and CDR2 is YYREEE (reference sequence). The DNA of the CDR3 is TGTGCCAGCAGCACCATCGGGGGCGAGCAGTACTTC. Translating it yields CASSTIGGEQYF.

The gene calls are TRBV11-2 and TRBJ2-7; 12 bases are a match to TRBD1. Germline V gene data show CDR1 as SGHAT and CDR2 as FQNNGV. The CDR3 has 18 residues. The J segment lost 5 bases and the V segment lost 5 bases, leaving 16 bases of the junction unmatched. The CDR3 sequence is CASSQINRPGTGGDEQYF. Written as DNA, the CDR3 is TGTGCCAGCAGCCAAATAAATCGGCCAGGGACAGGGGGCGACGAGCAGTACTTC. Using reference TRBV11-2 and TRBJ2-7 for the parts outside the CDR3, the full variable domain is EAGVAQSPRYKIIEKRQSVAFWCNPISGHATLYWYQQILGQGPKLLIQFQNNGVVDDSQLPKDRFSAERLKGVDSTLKIQPAKLEDSAVYLCASSQINRPGTGGDEQYFGPGTRLTVT.

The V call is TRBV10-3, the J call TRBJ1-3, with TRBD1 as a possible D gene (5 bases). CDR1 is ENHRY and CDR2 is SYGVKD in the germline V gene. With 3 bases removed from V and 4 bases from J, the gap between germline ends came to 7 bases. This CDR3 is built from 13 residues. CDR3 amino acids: CAISEDRGNTIYF. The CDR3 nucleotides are TGTGCCATCAGTGAAGACAGAGGAAACACCATATATTTT.

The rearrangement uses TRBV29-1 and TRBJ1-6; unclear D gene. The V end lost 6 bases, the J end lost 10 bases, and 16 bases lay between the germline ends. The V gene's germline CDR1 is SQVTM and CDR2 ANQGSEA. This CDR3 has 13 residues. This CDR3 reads CSVRMGTDSPLHF. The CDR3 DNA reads TGCAGCGTCCGAATGGGCACAGACTCACCCCTCCACTTT.

In nucleotides, the CDR3 is TGTGCCACCCAAAGGGGAGGTAACTCCTACGAGCAGTACTTC. The encoded protein is CATQRGGNSYEQYF. The V call is TRBV15, the J call TRBJ2-7; D is possibly TRBD2 (6 bases). This CDR3 spans 14 amino acids. The V gene's germline CDR1 is LNHNV and CDR2 YYDKDF (reference sequence). V was cut by 8 bases and J by 0 bases, with 14 bases left in between.

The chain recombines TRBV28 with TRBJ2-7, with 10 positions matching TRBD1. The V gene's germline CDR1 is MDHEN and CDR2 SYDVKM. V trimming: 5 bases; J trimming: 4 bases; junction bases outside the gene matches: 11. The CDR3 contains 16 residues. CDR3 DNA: TGTGCCAGCAGTGTACTATCCCGGGACAGGGGTTACGAGCAGTACTTC. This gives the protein CASSVLSRDRGYEQYF.

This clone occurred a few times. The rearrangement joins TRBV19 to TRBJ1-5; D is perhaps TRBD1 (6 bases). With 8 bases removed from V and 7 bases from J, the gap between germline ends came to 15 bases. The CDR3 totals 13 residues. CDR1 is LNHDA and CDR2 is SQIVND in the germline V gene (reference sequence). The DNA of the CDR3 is TGTGCCAGTGACTGGGGGGGGCGGCAGCCCCAGCATTTT. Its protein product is CASDWGGRQPQHF.

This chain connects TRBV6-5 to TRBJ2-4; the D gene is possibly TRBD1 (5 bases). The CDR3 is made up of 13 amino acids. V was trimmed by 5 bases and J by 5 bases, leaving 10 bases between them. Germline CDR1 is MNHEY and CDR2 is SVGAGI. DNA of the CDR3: TGTGCCAGCAGTCTCAGGGTAGAAAACATTCAGTACTTC. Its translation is CASSLRVENIQYF.

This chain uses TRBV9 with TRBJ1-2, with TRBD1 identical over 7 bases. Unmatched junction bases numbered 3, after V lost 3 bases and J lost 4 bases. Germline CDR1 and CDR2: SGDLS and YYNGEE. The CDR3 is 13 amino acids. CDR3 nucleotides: TGTGCCAGCAGCGAATCAGGGGGCTATGGCTACACCTTC. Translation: CASSESGGYGYTF.

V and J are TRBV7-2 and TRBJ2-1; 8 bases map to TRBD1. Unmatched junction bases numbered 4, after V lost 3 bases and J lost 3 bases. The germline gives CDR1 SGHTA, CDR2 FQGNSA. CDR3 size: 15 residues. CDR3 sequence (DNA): TGTGCCAGCAGCTTCGACAGGGGACTCTACAATGAGCAGTTCTTC. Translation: CASSFDRGLYNEQFF.

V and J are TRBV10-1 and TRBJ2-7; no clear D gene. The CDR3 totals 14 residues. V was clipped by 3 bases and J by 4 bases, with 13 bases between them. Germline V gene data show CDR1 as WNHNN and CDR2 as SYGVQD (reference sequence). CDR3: CASSERSEAYEQYF. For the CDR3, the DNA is TGCGCCAGCAGTGAAAGGTCCGAGGCGTACGAGCAGTACTTC.

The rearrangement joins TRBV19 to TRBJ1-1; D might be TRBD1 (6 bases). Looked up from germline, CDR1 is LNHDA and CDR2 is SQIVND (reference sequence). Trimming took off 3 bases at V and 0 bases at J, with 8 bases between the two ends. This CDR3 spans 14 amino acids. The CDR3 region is CASSMWGLNTEAFF. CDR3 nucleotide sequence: TGTGCCAGTAGTATGTGGGGGCTGAACACTGAAGCTTTCTTT.

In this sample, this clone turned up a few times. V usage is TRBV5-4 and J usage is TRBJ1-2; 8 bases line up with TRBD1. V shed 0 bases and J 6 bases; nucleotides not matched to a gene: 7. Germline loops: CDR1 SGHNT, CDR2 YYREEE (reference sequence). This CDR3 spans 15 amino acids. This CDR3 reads CASSLDLTGANGYTF. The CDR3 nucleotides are TGTGCCAGCAGCTTGGATCTGACAGGGGCAAATGGCTACACCTTC.

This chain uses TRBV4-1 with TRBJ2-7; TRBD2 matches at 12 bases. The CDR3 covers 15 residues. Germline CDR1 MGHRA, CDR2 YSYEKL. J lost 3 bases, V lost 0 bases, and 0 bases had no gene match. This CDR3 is CASSQELAGGYEQYF. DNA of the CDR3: TGCGCCAGCAGCCAAGAACTAGCGGGGGGCTACGAGCAGTACTTC.

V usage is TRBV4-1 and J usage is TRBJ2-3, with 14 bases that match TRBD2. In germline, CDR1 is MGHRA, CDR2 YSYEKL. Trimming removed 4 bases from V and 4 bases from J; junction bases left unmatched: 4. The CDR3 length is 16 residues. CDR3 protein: CASSPPGLAGADTQYF. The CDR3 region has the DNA TGCGCCAGCAGCCCTCCGGGACTAGCGGGGGCAGATACGCAGTATTTT.